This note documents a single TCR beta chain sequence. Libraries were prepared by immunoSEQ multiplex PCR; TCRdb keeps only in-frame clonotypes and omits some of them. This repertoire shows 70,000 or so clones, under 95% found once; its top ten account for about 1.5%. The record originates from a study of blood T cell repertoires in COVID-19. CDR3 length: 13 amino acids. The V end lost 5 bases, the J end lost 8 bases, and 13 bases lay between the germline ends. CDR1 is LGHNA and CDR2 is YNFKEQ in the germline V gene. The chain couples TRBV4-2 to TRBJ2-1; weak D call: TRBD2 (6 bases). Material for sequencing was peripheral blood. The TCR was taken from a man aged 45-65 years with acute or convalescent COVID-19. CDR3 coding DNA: TGTGCCAGCAGCACCTCTAGCGTTGATGAGCAGTTCTTC. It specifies CASSTSSVDEQFF.